This T cell receptor (beta chain) originates from a study of T-cell memory formation after mild COVID-19. Trimming removed 1 base at V and 0 bases at J, with 4 bases between. The CDR3 has 13 amino acids. In its sample, this clonotype was seen many times. TCRdb re-derived calls from the 5' RACE reads in MiXCR, one entry per CDR3 protein. The sample comprises approximately 190,000 distinct CDR3 sequences, about 18% of which are singletons, and roughly 2.3% rests with the top ten. The chain uses TRBV12-3 or TRBV12-4 and TRBJ2-7; D remains unclear. The clonotype comes from an adult woman who had mild COVID-19 (a few samples of this study predate the infection). Cell type and time point are not known. The material sequenced was PBMCs or a T cell subset sorted from them (not recorded which). The CDR3 DNA sequence: TGTGCCAGCAGTTTAGGGCTCTCCTACGAGCAGTACTTC. Translation gives CASSLGLSYEQYF.